This T cell receptor (beta chain) was profiled in a study of T cell responses to AZD1222 COVID-19 vaccine. General study findings and limits: Only a handful of people who got AZD1222 tested seropositive at baseline. In a largely white British group with more females than males, clonal diversity was possibly underestimated. Spike-specific TCR depth and breadth grew after two AZD1222 doses.

The germline V gene encodes CDR1 SGDLS and CDR2 YYNGEE. The CDR3 consists of 15 residues. J gave up 4 bases and V 2 bases, and 5 bases lay outside the gene matches. This clone was counted a single time. Its antigen is unidentified. Measured with immunoSEQ multiplex PCR; TCRdb has only the in-frame clones, and not every one. The sample lists roughly 150,000 clones; 90% were seen once. The genes are TRBV9 and TRBJ2-7; 11 positions match TRBD1. This specimen was peripheral blood, taken on day 0 of AZD1222 vaccination. This TCR came from an adult in good health. The CDR3 loop is CASSVSGTGGYEQYF. The CDR3 DNA sequence: TGTGCCAGCAGCGTCTCGGGGACAGGGGGATACGAGCAGTACTTC.